This T cell receptor beta chain was found in a study of early T cells in non-severe SARS-CoV-2 infection. This clonotype turned up a few times. The antigen remains undetermined. The germline V and J ends were trimmed by 8 bases and 10 bases, with 24 bases remaining between them. Germline-derived CDR1 and CDR2 are SQVTM and ANQGSEA. The CDR3 loop spans 14 amino acids. Study-level results: Matching results from VDJdb favored anti-spike CD8 responses, leaving private and CD4 specificities undetected.

TCRdb used MiXCR to reprocess the 5' RACE reads, holding one entry per CDR3 protein. The sample shows about 83,000 distinct CDR3 sequences, approximately 13% of them seen only once. This sequence joins TRBV29-1 and TRBJ2-1, with D perhaps TRBD2 (5 bases). Source material: whole blood. This TCR was sampled from an adult who was a healthcare worker with PCR-confirmed SARS-CoV-2 infection or an uninfected control (not recorded which). CDR3 amino acids: CSSDNWMGSEEQFF. The CDR3 DNA follows: TGCAGCTCAGACAATTGGATGGGGAGCGAAGAGCAGTTCTTC.